A single sample gave rise to the 23 T cell receptor beta chains below, sequenced in a study of blood T cells in healthy people across ages. Sample-barcoded 5' priming and a J-beta primer mix drove a second PCR of roughly 6 to 12 cycles. One entry per CDR3 protein, called by TCRdb with MiXCR from the 5' RACE reads. The table shows about 680,000 distinct CDR3 sequences, with more than 40% occurring only once. The sequencing input was blood. The receptors stem from a woman aged 55-75 years in good health.

The chain combines TRBV7-9 with TRBJ1-1; D unresolved. The V end lost 5 bases, the J end lost 3 bases, and 16 bases lay between the germline ends. Germline assignment: CDR1 SEHNR and CDR2 FQNEAQ (reference sequence). The CDR3 extends over 15 amino acids. CDR3 sequence reads: CASSPRQRKDTEAFF. In nucleotides, the CDR3 is TGTGCCAGCAGCCCCCGGCAGAGGAAGGACACTGAAGCTTTCTTT.

V usage is TRBV20-1 and J usage is TRBJ2-1; D might be TRBD1 (7 bases). The CDR3 is made up of 16 amino acids. V was cut by 2 bases and J by 2 bases, with 16 bases left in between. Germline lookup yields CDR1 DFQATT and CDR2 SNEGSKA (reference sequence). CDR3 residues: CSARPRGAGAYNEQFF. Here the CDR3 DNA reads TGCAGTGCTAGACCCAGGGGGGCAGGGGCCTACAATGAGCAGTTCTTC.

Comments on this clonotype: A read error may account for a junction end that differs from germline. The V and J genes are TRBV7-2 and TRBJ2-7; tentative D call: TRBD2 (5 bases). This CDR3 spans 14 amino acids. The germline CDR1 and CDR2 sequences are SGHTA and FQGNSA. CDR3 DNA sequence: TGTGCCAGCAACTCAAGAGGGCCGGCCTACGAGCGGTACTTC. It codes for CASNSRGPAYERYF.

This clonotype has just a few counts. V usage is TRBV20-1 and J usage is TRBJ2-7, with 7 bases matching TRBD1. CDR3 size: 12 residues. Germline-derived CDR1 and CDR2 are DFQATT and SNEGSKA (reference sequence). J lost 4 bases, V lost 3 bases, and 3 bases had no gene match. CDR3 amino acids: CSASGTAYEQYF. CDR3 sequence (DNA): TGCAGTGCTAGTGGGACAGCTTACGAGCAGTACTTC.

The rearrangement uses TRBV7-2 and TRBJ2-7, with D perhaps given as TRBD1 or TRBD2 (5 bases each). CDR3 size: 12 residues. The germline V gene encodes CDR1 SGHTA and CDR2 FQGNSA. V lost 11 bases, J lost 7 bases, and 18 bases lay in between. This chain's CDR3 is CAGKDWGSEQYF. CDR3 nucleotides: TGTGCCGGCAAAGATTGGGGGTCGGAGCAGTACTTC.

A few counts support this clonotype. The genes are TRBV5-1 and TRBJ1-1; 8 bases align to TRBD1. This CDR3 is built from 14 residues. V shed 3 bases, J shed 1 base, and the junction held 2 bases outside the gene matches. Germline CDR1 is SGHRS and CDR2 is YFSETQ. CDR3 bases: TGCGCCAGCAGCTCACAGGGGGGGAACACTGAAGCTTTCTTT. Protein product: CASSSQGGNTEAFF.

The table lists this clonotype with a count of one. This sequence joins TRBV6-2 or TRBV6-3 and TRBJ1-5; 8 positions agree with TRBD1. The V segment lost 4 bases and the J segment 4 bases; nucleotides outside the gene matches: 9. The germline V gene has CDR1 MNHEY and CDR2 SVGEGT. The CDR3 spans 16 residues. The CDR3 is CASSSQGATRNQPQHF. The CDR3 DNA follows: TGTGCCAGCAGTTCTCAGGGGGCGACGAGGAATCAGCCCCAGCATTTT.

V and J are TRBV14 and TRBJ1-2; unclear D gene. The CDR3 sequence is 11 residues long. V dropped 3 bases and J dropped 5 bases, with 4 bases sitting between them. Germline V gene lookup returns CDR1 SGHDN and CDR2 FVKESK. DNA of the CDR3: TGTGCCAGCAGCCACGTTTATGGCTACACCTTC. Translating it yields CASSHVYGYTF.

There are a few counts of this clonotype. This chain connects TRBV27 to TRBJ2-4; TRBD2 matches at 12 bases. After removal of 5 bases from V and 13 bases from J, the junction contained 15 bases not matched to a gene. CDR3 size: 16 residues. Germline CDR1 reads MNHEY; CDR2 reads SMNVEV (reference sequence). The CDR3 here is CASSPSLAGGPREQYF. Here the CDR3 DNA reads TGTGCCAGCAGTCCGTCCCTAGCGGGAGGGCCAAGGGAGCAGTACTTC.

This clonotype appeared a few times. The J gene is TRBJ2-5, the V gene TRBV20-1, with a possible D match to TRBD2 (6 bases). From germline, CDR1 is DFQATT and CDR2 SNEGSKA (reference sequence). The CDR3 totals 14 residues. The ends were cut back, 3 bases at V and 1 base at J, with 12 bases in the middle. CDR3 in amino acids: CSASRGTVQETQYF. The DNA for the CDR3 is TGCAGTGCTAGCCGCGGGACGGTCCAAGAGACCCAGTACTTC.

This clonotype has more than one count but fewer than ten. The chain joins TRBV28 to TRBJ2-7; TRBD1 is a possible D gene (5 bases). Germline CDR1 reads MDHEN; CDR2 reads SYDVKM. The CDR3 spans 15 residues. With 6 bases removed from V and 4 bases from J, the gap between germline ends came to 19 bases. The CDR3 region is CASRYIDSEAYEQYF. The CDR3 coding sequence is TGTGCCAGCAGATACATCGACAGTGAAGCTTACGAGCAGTACTTC.

This clonotype occurred a few times. The V call is TRBV20-1, the J call TRBJ1-4; D gene uncertain. Germline CDR1 and CDR2: DFQATT and SNEGSKA (reference sequence). This CDR3 region has 14 residues. V was shortened by 1 base and J by 8 bases, with 14 bases between the two germline ends. CDR3: CSARVATSGEKLFF. The CDR3 bases are TGCAGTGCTAGAGTTGCCACCAGCGGGGAAAAACTGTTTTTT.

In the case of this clonotype: A read error may be the cause here, since a much bigger clone is one base away. The CDR3 nucleotides are TGCAGCCTTTGGGTGTCAGGGGGCACTGAAGCTTTCTTT. Protein sequence: CSLWVSGGTEAFF. This chain links TRBV29-1 with TRBJ1-1, with TRBD1 identical over 7 bases. Germline assignment: CDR1 SQVTM and CDR2 ANQGSEA. The CDR3 extends over 13 amino acids. Trimming at V came to 8 bases and at J to 4 bases, leaving 10 bases not matched to a gene.

The chain links TRBV7-2 to TRBJ2-7; 10 bases line up with TRBD2. The CDR3 covers 16 residues. Per germline, CDR1 SGHTA and CDR2 FQGNSA. V gave up 5 bases and J gave up 4 bases; unmatched junction bases: 11. The CDR3 protein is CASSPTKREGPYEQYF. The CDR3, as DNA: TGTGCCAGCAGCCCCACTAAGCGGGAGGGCCCATACGAGCAGTACTTC.

The CDR3 DNA reads as TGTGCCAGCAGCTACCAGGGTCTATCCTACAATGAGCAGTTCTTC. Encoded protein: CASSYQGLSYNEQFF. The chain uses TRBV5-5 and TRBJ2-1; tentatively, D is TRBD1 (5 bases). Germline CDR1 reads SGHKS; CDR2 reads YYEKEE (reference sequence). Between the trimmed V and J ends, which lost 3 bases and 1 base, there was a span of 11 bases. The CDR3 covers 15 residues.

V gene TRBV20-1 combines with J gene TRBJ1-2, with 7 bases aligning to TRBD1. V dropped 1 base and J dropped 10; count of bases not matched to a gene: 12. CDR1 DFQATT and CDR2 SNEGSKA come from the germline V gene (reference sequence). There are 14 residues in the CDR3. The DNA for the CDR3 is TGCAGTGCTAGAGGCAGGGGGGATCTCGGCGACTACACCTTC. Translating gives CSARGRGDLGDYTF.

J is TRBJ2-1 and V is TRBV29-1; TRBD2 matches 7 bases. V gave up 2 bases and J gave up 2 bases; unmatched junction bases: 6. There are 15 residues in the CDR3. Per the germline V gene, CDR1 is SQVTM and CDR2 is ANQGSEA. The DNA of the CDR3 is TGCAGCGTTGAAAAGGCGACTAGCCCCTACAATGAGCAGTTCTTC. Amino acid sequence: CSVEKATSPYNEQFF.

This chain uses TRBV6-1 with TRBJ2-7; D perhaps matches TRBD2 (6 bases). The CDR3 has 15 amino acids. V was shortened by 1 base and J by 3 bases, with 13 bases between the two germline ends. Germline assignment: CDR1 MNHNS and CDR2 SASEGT. The CDR3 sequence is CASSEVDGGSYEQYF. CDR3 sequence (DNA): TGTGCCAGCAGTGAAGTGGACGGGGGAAGCTACGAGCAGTACTTC.

V gene TRBV28 combines with J gene TRBJ2-7; D might be TRBD1 (5 bases). V dropped 2 bases and J dropped 9 bases, with 11 bases sitting between them. This CDR3 is 12 amino acids long. Germline V lookup: CDR1 MDHEN, CDR2 SYDVKM. CDR3 in amino acids: CASSLTGQWQYF. As DNA, the CDR3 is TGTGCCAGCAGTTTAACTGGACAATGGCAGTACTTC.

This clonotype appeared a single time. A read error may account for a junction end that differs from germline. The chain recombines TRBV7-3 with TRBJ1-2, with TRBD1 identical over 8 bases. Per germline, CDR1 SGHTA and CDR2 FQGTGA. The CDR3 is made up of 15 amino acids. The CDR3 bases are TGTGCCGGCAGCTTAACGCCGACAGGGGAGGGTGGCTACACCTTC. Protein: CAGSLTPTGEGGYTF.

The table lists this clonotype with a few counts. The rearrangement joins TRBV30 to TRBJ2-7, with 9 bases matching TRBD1. The V gene end was trimmed by 3 bases and the J gene end by 4 bases; junction bases not matched to a gene: 10. CDR3 length equals 15 residues. Germline CDR1 and CDR2: GTSNPN and SVGIG (reference sequence). The CDR3 protein is CAWSPGTGNRYEQYF. In DNA form, the CDR3 reads TGTGCCTGGAGCCCCGGGACAGGGAACCGGTACGAGCAGTACTTC.

In its sample, this clonotype was seen a few times. CDR3 in DNA: TGTGCCATCAGTCATGACAGGGACCTCTACGAGCAGTACTTC. This translates into CAISHDRDLYEQYF. This chain joins TRBV10-3 and TRBJ2-7; the match to TRBD1 covers 7 bases. The V gene's germline CDR1 is ENHRY and CDR2 SYGVKD. Losses at the gene ends were 5 bases for V and 3 bases for J; bases not matched to a gene: 7. The CDR3 contains 14 residues.

This clonotype has just a few counts. This chain joins TRBV7-2 and TRBJ2-4; 8 bases fit TRBD2. Germline trimming cut 5 bases from V and 7 bases from J; bases unmatched to any gene: 10. This CDR3 is 15 amino acids long. Germline values: CDR1 SGHTA, CDR2 FQGNSA. CDR3 protein: CASSPRGGAGNIQYF. Written as DNA, the CDR3 is TGTGCCAGCAGCCCCCGGGGGGGAGCCGGGAACATTCAGTACTTC.